This T cell receptor (beta chain) is drawn from a study of blood T cell repertoires in COVID-19. Per the original methods: The assay estimated nucleated cells by amplifying reference gene primers. Assay used: immunoSEQ multiplex PCR; TCRdb lists only in-frame clones, some missing. D and trimming were read from the DNA, whereas the V and J calls and clone size are those reported in that table. The sample consists of over 150,000 clones, 84% of them appearing once. The CDR3 spans 15 residues. CDR1 and CDR2 (germline): MNHNY, SVGAGI (reference sequence). Between the trimmed V and J ends, which lost 8 bases and 3 bases, there was a span of 17 bases.

Material: peripheral blood. V is TRBV6-6 and J is TRBJ1-3; D is uncertain. The sequence was collected from a man younger than 35 with active or convalescent COVID-19. Here the CDR3 reads CASSGTDLFGNTIYF. CDR3 nucleotide sequence: TGTGCCAGCTCGGGTACGGATCTCTTTGGAAACACCATATATTTT.